This T cell receptor beta chain emerged from a study of blood T cell repertoires in COVID-19. For the study at large: Donors in the United States, Italy and Spain gave samples during acute or convalescent COVID-19.

This CDR3 has 17 residues. Germline V gives CDR1 SNHLY, CDR2 FYNNEI. Deletions cut 0 bases from V and 3 bases from J, with 17 bases between. This table comes from immunoSEQ multiplex PCR, and its TCRdb copy is limited to in-frame clones, with some not included. The table has 200,000 or so clones, around 81% seen once; the top ten hold 12%. There are a few counts of this clone. The Seattle patients joined while their infection was active and were tracked longitudinally afterward. The rearrangement uses TRBV2 and TRBJ2-5, with D perhaps TRBD2 (5 bases). The clonotype originates from a woman of 80 years or more with COVID-19, enrolled during active disease. Sequences were obtained from peripheral blood. The CDR3 nucleotides read TGTGCCAGCAGTGAAGCTCTAGGCCTAGCAGCGGAAGAGACCCAGTACTTC. Amino acids: CASSEALGLAAEETQYF.